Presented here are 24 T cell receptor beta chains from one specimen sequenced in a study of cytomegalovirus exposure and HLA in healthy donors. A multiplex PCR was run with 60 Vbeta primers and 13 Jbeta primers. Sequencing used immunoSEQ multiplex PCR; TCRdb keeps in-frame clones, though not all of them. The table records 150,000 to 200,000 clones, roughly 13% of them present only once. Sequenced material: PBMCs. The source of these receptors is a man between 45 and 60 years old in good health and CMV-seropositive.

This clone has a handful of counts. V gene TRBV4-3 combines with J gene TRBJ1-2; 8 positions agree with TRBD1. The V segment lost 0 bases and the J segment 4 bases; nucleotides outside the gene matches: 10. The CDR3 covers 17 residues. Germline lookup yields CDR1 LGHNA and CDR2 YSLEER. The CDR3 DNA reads TGCGCCAGCAGCCAAGAGGGCGGACAGGGCATGGGCTATGGCTACACCTTC. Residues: CASSQEGGQGMGYGYTF.

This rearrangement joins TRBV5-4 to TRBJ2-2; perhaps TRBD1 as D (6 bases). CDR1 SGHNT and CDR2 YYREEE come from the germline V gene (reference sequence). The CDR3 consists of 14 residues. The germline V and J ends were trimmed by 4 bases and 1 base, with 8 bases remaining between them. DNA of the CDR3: TGTGCCAGCAGCCAGGGACAGAACACCGGGGAGCTGTTTTTT. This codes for CASSQGQNTGELFF.

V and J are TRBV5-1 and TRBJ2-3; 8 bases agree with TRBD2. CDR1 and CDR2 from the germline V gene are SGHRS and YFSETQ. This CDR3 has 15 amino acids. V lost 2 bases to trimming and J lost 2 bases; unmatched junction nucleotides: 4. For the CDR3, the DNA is TGCGCCAGCAGCTTAGAGGGACTAGTCACAGATACGCAGTATTTT. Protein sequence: CASSLEGLVTDTQYF.

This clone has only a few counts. The CDR3 nucleotides are TGTGCCAGCAGCCGGGGTTCCTATGGCTACACCTTC. This translates into CASSRGSYGYTF. J is TRBJ1-2 and V is TRBV6-6, with D hard to call. The CDR3 sequence is 12 residues long. Germline V CDR1 and CDR2: MNHNY, SVGAGI (reference sequence). The V and J ends lost 6 bases and 4 bases respectively, with 9 bases between them.

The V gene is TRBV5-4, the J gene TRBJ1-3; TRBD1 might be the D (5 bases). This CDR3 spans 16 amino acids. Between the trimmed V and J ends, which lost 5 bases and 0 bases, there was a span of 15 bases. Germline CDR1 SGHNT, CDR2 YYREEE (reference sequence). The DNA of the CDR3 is TGTGCCAGCAGTATGGCAGGGTCTCGCTCTGGAAACACCATATATTTT. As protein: CASSMAGSRSGNTIYF.

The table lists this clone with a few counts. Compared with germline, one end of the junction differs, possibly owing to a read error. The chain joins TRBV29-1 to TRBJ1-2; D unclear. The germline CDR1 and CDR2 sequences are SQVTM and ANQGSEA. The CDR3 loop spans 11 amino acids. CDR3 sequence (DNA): TGCAGCGTCGAAGACGGGTATGGCTACACCTTC. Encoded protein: CSVEDGYGYTF. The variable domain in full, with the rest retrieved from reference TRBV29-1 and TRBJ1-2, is SAVISQKPSRDICQRGTSLTIQCQVDSQVTMMFWYRQQPGQSLTLIATANQGSEATYESGFVIDKFPISRPNLTFSTLTVSNMSPEDSSIYLCSVEDGYGYTFGSGTRLTVV.

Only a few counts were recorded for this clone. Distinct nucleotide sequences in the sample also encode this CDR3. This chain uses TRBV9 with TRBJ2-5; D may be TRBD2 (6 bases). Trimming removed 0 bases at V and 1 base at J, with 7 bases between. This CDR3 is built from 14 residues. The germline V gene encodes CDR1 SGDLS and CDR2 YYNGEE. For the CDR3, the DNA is TGTGCCAGCAGCGTAGCGGGAGTCCAAGAGACCCAGTACTTC. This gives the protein CASSVAGVQETQYF.

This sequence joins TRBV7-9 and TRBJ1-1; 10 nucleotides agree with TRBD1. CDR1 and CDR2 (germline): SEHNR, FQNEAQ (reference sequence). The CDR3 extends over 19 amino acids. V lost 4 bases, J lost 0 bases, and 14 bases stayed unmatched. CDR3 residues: CASSWTLGDRGFMNTEAFF. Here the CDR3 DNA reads TGTGCCAGCAGCTGGACCCTGGGGGACAGGGGATTTATGAACACTGAAGCTTTCTTT.

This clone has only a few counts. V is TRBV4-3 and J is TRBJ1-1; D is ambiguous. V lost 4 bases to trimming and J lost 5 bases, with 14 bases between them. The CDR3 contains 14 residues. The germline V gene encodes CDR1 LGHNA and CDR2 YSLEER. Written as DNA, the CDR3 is TGCGCCAGCAGCCGCGAGGGTGGTGGGACTGAAGCTTTCTTT. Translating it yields CASSREGGGTEAFF.

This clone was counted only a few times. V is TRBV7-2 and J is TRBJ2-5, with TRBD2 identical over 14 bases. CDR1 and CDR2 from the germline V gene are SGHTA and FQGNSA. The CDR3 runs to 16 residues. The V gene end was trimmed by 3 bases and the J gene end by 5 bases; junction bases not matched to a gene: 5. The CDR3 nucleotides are TGTGCCAGCAGCTTCGGACTAGCGGGGGGTGGTGAGACCCAGTACTTC. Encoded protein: CASSFGLAGGGETQYF.

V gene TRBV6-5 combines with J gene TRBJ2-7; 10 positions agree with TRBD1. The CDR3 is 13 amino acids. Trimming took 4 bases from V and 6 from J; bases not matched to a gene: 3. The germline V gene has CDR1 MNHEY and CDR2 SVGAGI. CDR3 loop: CASSSDRGREQYF. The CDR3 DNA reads TGTGCCAGCAGTTCCGACAGGGGGCGCGAGCAGTACTTC.

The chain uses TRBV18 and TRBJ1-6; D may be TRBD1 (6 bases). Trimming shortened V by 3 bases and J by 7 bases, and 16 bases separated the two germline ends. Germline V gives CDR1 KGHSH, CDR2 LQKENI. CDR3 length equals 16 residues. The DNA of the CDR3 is TGTGCCAGCTCACCCCCTAACAGGGCCTCAAATTCACCCCTCCACTTT. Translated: CASSPPNRASNSPLHF.

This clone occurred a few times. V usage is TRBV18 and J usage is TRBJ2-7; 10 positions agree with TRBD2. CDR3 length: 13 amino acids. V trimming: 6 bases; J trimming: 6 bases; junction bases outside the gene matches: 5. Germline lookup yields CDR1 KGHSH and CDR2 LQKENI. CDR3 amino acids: CASSPLAGAEQYF. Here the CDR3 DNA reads TGTGCCAGCTCGCCTCTAGCGGGGGCCGAGCAGTACTTC.

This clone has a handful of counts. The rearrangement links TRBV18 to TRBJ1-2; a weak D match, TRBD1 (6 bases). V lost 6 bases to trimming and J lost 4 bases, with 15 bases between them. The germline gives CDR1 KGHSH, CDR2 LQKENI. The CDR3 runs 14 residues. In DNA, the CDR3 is TGTGCCAGCTCTGTTTCCGGGACACCCTATGGCTACACCTTC. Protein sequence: CASSVSGTPYGYTF.

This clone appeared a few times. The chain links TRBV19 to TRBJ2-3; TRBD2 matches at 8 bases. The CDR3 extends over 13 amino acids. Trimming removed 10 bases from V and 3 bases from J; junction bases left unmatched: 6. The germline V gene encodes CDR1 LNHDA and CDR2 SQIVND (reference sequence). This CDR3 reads CATAPGGTDTQYF. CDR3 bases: TGTGCCACGGCGCCGGGGGGGACAGATACGCAGTATTTT.

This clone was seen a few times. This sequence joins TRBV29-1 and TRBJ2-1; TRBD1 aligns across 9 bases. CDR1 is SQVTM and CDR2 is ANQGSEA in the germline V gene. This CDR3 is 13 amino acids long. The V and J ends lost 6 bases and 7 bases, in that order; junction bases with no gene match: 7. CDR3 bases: TGCAGCGTCTCGGGACAGGGCACGAATGAGCAGTTCTTC. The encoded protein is CSVSGQGTNEQFF.

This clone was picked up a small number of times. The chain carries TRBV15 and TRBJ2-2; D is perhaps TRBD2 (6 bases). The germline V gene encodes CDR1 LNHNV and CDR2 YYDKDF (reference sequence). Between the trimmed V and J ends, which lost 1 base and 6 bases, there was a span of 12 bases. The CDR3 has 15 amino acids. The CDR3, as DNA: TGTGCCACCAGCAGAGGGGGACTCTCAGCCGGGGAGCTGTTTTTT. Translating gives CATSRGGLSAGELFF.

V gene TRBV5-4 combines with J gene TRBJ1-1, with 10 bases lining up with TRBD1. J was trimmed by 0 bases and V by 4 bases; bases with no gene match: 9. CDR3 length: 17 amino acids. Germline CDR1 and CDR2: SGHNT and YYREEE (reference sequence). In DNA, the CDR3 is TGTGCCAGCAGCCCAGGGACAGGGGTGGGCATGAACACTGAAGCTTTCTTT. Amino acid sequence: CASSPGTGVGMNTEAFF. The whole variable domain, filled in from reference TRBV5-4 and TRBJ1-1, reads ETGVTQSPTHLIKTRGQQVTLRCSSQSGHNTVSWYQQALGQGPQFIFQYYREEENGRGNFPPRFSGLQFPNYSSELNVNALELDDSALYLCASSPGTGVGMNTEAFFGQGTRLTVV.

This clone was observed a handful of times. The CDR3 is CASSRDSSYEQYF. The CDR3 DNA reads TGTGCCAGCAGCCGGGACAGCTCCTACGAGCAGTACTTC. The rearrangement joins TRBV7-2 to TRBJ2-7; 7 bases are shared with TRBD1. J was trimmed by 0 bases and V by 5 bases; bases with no gene match: 1. The CDR3 spans 13 residues. From germline, CDR1 is SGHTA and CDR2 FQGNSA.

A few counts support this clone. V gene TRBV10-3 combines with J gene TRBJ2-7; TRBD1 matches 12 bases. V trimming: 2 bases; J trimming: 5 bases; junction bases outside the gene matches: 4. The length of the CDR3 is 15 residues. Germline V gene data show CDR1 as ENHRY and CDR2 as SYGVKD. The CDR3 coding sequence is TGTGCCATCAGTGAGAGGGACAGGGGGCCTAACGAGCAGTACTTC. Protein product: CAISERDRGPNEQYF.

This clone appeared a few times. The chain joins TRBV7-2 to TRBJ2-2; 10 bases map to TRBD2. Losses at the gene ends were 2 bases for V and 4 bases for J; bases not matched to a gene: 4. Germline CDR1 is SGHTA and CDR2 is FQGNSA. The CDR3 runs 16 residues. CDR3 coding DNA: TGTGCCAGCAGCTTATATAAGCGGGGGGGCACCGGGGAGCTGTTTTTT. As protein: CASSLYKRGGTGELFF. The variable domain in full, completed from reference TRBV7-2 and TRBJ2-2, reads GAGVSQSPSNKVTEKGKDVELRCDPISGHTALYWYRQSLGQGLEFLIYFQGNSAPDKSGLPSDRFSAERTGGSVSTLTIQRTQQEDSAVYLCASSLYKRGGTGELFFGEGSRLTVL.

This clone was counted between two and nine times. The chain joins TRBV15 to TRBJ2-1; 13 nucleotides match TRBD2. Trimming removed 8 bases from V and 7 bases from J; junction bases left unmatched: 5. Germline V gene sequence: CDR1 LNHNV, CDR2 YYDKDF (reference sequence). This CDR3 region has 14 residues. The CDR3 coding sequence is TGTGCCACCCGACTAGCGGGGGGAAAAAATGAGCAGTTCTTC. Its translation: CATRLAGGKNEQFF.

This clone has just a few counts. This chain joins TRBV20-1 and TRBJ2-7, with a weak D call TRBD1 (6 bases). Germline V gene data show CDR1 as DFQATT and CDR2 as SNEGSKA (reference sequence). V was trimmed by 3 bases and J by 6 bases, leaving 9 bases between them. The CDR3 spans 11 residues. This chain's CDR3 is CSASQGIEQYV. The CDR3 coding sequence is TGCAGTGCTAGTCAGGGGATCGAGCAGTACGTC.

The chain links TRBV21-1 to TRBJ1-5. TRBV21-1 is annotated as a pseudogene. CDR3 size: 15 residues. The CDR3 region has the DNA TGTGCCAGCAGCAAGGGCGGGGGAAGGAATCAGCCCCAGCATTTT. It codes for CASSKGGGRNQPQHF.